This TCR beta chain was recovered during a study of graft-versus-host responses after intestinal transplantation. The study, taken as a whole, reports: In recipient marrow, GvH clones were found, and some appeared first in ileum or blood. Peak circulating GvH clone levels were associated with early post-transplant HvG declines. High graft-versus-host to host-versus-graft clonal ratios were found in allografts of patients who had graft-donor T cell macrochimerism.

Clones were read by immunoSEQ multiplex PCR, and TCRdb kept only the in-frame ones, dropping some. The repertoire holds roughly 98,000 clones, over 80% seen once, with 1.1% in the top ten. On this clone: Antigen specificity is unknown. A read error may produce the germline difference seen at one junction end.

The receptor was derived from a human donor who was the organ donor for an intestinal transplant. The specimen comprised unstimulated CD8+ T cells sorted from spleen or lymph node cells, sampled before transplant.

The CDR3 DNA is TGCGCCAGCAGCTTGTGGGCCCCCTCTCGAAACACCATATATTTT. Encoded protein: CASSLWAPSRNTIYF. The chain couples TRBV5-1 to TRBJ1-3; D gene ambiguous. CDR1 and CDR2 (germline): SGHRS, YFSETQ. The CDR3 sequence is 15 residues long.